These 5 T cell receptor beta chains came from one sample sequenced in a study of post-analysis software for immune sequencing data. General study points: Five TRBV segments appeared more often in patients than in controls, and TRBV5-6, TRBV5-1 and TRBV20-1 were among these.

Their recognized antigens are unknown. Prepared TCR beta cDNA libraries contained unique molecular identifiers. From the PCR reads, TCRdb called clonotypes with MiXCR, one entry per CDR3 protein. The repertoire consists of about 540,000 distinct CDR3 sequences, with approximately 31% occurring once and the leading ten covering less than 6%. Sample: blood. These receptors all come from a girl aged 2 to 17 with multiple sclerosis.

This chain links TRBV6-5 with TRBJ1-4, with D perhaps matching TRBD1 (6 bases). Trimming removed 0 bases at V and 8 bases at J, with 13 bases between. The CDR3 sequence is 15 residues long. Germline loops: CDR1 MNHEY, CDR2 SVGAGI. The CDR3 sequence is CASSYSTAGVEKLFF. Written as DNA, the CDR3 is TGTGCCAGCAGTTACTCGACGGCAGGGGTCGAAAAACTGTTTTTT.

A remark on this clonotype: The junction departs from the called germline gene at one end, perhaps through a read error. The CDR3 bases are TGTGCCAGCAGCTTTGTTCGGGGAGCCCACACTGAAGCTTTCTTC. This codes for CASSFVRGAHTEAFF. The chain carries TRBV11-2 and TRBJ1-1; D unresolved. This CDR3 has 15 amino acids. Germline CDR1 and CDR2: SGHAT and FQNNGV.

V usage is TRBV6-5 and J usage is TRBJ1-2; D perhaps matches TRBD1 (5 bases). CDR1 MNHEY and CDR2 SVGAGI come from the germline V gene. CDR3 length: 15 amino acids. Trimming stripped 7 bases from V and 0 bases from J, with 15 bases between. The CDR3 DNA reads TGTGCCAGCACCCAGATGGGGGGAGCTAACTATGGCTACACCTTC. It specifies CASTQMGGANYGYTF.

In this sample, this clonotype turned up a few times. J is TRBJ2-3 and V is TRBV11-2; no clear D. Trimming stripped 4 bases from V and 6 bases from J, with 20 bases between. The CDR3 extends over 16 amino acids. CDR1 is SGHAT and CDR2 is FQNNGV in the germline V gene. The CDR3 nucleotides read TGTGCCAGCAGCTCCCAACACCAAGTTCCCCCGGATACGCAGTATTTT. Its protein is CASSSQHQVPPDTQYF.

With respect to this clonotype: One end of the junction varies from germline; a read error may be responsible. In DNA, the CDR3 is TGCGCCGGCAGCCACCGGGGAGACTATGGCTACACCTTC. Its translation: CAGSHRGDYGYTF. The rearrangement joins TRBV5-1 to TRBJ1-2; no clear D gene. The CDR3 runs 13 residues. Germline CDR1 SGHRS, CDR2 YFSETQ.